The following is a TCR beta chain sequence with its context. The source of the sample is a study of blood T cell repertoires in COVID-19. As for the study in general: The United States, Italy and Spain provided the acute and convalescent COVID-19 samples. Nucleic acid was either cDNA or gDNA, and it came from T cells, B-cell-depleted T cells, or PBMCs.

Libraries were prepared by immunoSEQ multiplex PCR; TCRdb keeps only in-frame clonotypes and omits some of them. The repertoire holds some 270,000 clones, with roughly 89% as singletons. J lost 4 bases, V lost 4 bases, and 10 bases had no gene match. Germline loops: CDR1 MDHEN, CDR2 SYDVKM. The length of the CDR3 is 16 residues. The sequence was obtained from a woman aged 40-49 years who had recovered from COVID-19. Sequenced sample: peripheral blood. V usage is TRBV28 and J usage is TRBJ2-7, with 10 positions matching TRBD2. The CDR3 is CASSSLQRGGNYEQYF. The DNA of the CDR3 is TGTGCCAGCAGTTCCCTCCAGCGGGGGGGCAATTACGAGCAGTACTTC. Using reference TRBV28 and TRBJ2-7 for the parts outside the CDR3, the full variable domain is DVKVTQSSRYLVKRTGEKVFLECVQDMDHENMFWYRQDPGLGLRLIYFSYDVKMKEKGDIPEGYSVSREKKERFSLILESASTNQTSMYLCASSSLQRGGNYEQYFGPGTRLTVT.